This paragraph reports one TCR beta chain. Its antigen is unidentified. Patients had residual fresh-frozen tumor tissue and more than two years of survival data. From germline, CDR1 is SGHTA and CDR2 FQGNSA. The CDR3 extends over 14 amino acids. The V gene lost 2 bases and the J gene lost 7 bases, with 14 bases spanning the gap. These data originate in a study of glioma-infiltrating T cells after dendritic cell vaccination. Study-wide context: Autologous tumor lysate was loaded overnight onto monocyte-derived dendritic cells grown seven days with IL-4 and GM-CSF.

The primer mix had 60 V beta and 13 J beta primers. Only in-frame clones appear in the TCRdb table, and some are missing; sequencing was by immunoSEQ multiplex PCR. Counted here are about 100,000 clones, 79% occurring once; the ten biggest clones make up roughly 5.6%. Overall study results and limits: Few patients contributed both blood and tumor specimens.

The origin of this receptor is a human donor with glioblastoma. The J gene is TRBJ1-2, the V gene TRBV7-2; possibly TRBD1 for D (5 bases). This specimen consisted of blood, obtained before dendritic cell vaccination. CDR3 coding DNA: TGTGCCAGCAGCTTAAGGCTAGCGGGGGGTGGCTACACCTTC. Translated, it gives CASSLRLAGGGYTF. The whole variable domain, remainder taken from reference TRBV7-2 and TRBJ1-2, is GAGVSQSPSNKVTEKGKDVELRCDPISGHTALYWYRQSLGQGLEFLIYFQGNSAPDKSGLPSDRFSAERTGGSVSTLTIQRTQQEDSAVYLCASSLRLAGGGYTFGSGTRLTVV.